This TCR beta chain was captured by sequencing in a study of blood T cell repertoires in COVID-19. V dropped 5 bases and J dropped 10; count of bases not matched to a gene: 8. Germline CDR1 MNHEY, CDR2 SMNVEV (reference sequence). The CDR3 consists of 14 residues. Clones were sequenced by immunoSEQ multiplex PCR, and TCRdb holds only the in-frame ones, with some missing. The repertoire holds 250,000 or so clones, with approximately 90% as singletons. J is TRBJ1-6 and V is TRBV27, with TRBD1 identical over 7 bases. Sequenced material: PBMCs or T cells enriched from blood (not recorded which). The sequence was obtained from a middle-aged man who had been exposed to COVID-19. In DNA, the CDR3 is TGTGCCAGCAGTCCAACAGGGGATGAATCACCCCTCCACTTT. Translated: CASSPTGDESPLHF.